These 24 T cell receptor beta chains share one sample of origin, sequenced in a study of shared clonotypes between healthy human individuals. Clones were read by immunoSEQ multiplex PCR, and TCRdb kept only the in-frame ones, dropping some. Among some 1,400,000 clones listed, around 97% were seen once. The sample taken for sequencing was naive CD4+ T cells sorted from blood. Subset specified: CD45RA+ positively selected. All receptors derive from a man in his thirties or forties in good health.

The V and J genes are TRBV7-8 and TRBJ2-1; a weak D match, TRBD2 (6 bases). Per the germline V gene, CDR1 is SGHVS and CDR2 is FQNEAQ. Trimming took off 3 bases at V and 9 bases at J, with 12 bases between the two ends. The CDR3 runs 13 residues. CDR3 sequence reads: CASSFRGSREQFF. CDR3 DNA: TGTGCCAGCAGCTTTCGGGGGAGCCGTGAGCAGTTCTTC.

The J gene is TRBJ2-5, the V gene TRBV29-1; 7 positions agree with TRBD1. Germline V gene data show CDR1 as SQVTM and CDR2 as ANQGSEA. The CDR3 spans 14 residues. V lost 7 bases to trimming and J lost 0 bases; unmatched junction nucleotides: 8. As DNA, the CDR3 is TGCAGCGGGTGGGACAGTGCGTACCAAGAGACCCAGTACTTC. It encodes CSGWDSAYQETQYF.

This chain connects TRBV25-1 to TRBJ2-3, with D unclear. From germline, CDR1 is MGHDK and CDR2 SYGVNS. The V end was cut by 6 bases, the J end by 2 bases, with 9 bases between. The CDR3 consists of 13 residues. The chain's CDR3 is CASRTLPTDTQYF. The CDR3 DNA is TGTGCCAGCAGAACTCTCCCCACAGATACGCAGTATTTT.

CDR3 bases: TGTGCCAGCAGCTTAGCCGGGGACCAAGAGACCCAGTACTTC. Translation: CASSLAGDQETQYF. The chain uses TRBV7-2 and TRBJ2-5; a possible D gene is TRBD2 (5 bases). Germline CDR1 SGHTA, CDR2 FQGNSA. V dropped 0 bases and J dropped 0 bases, with 5 bases sitting between them. This CDR3 has 14 amino acids.

With respect to this clone: Germline and junction disagree at one end, which may indicate a read error. The chain recombines TRBV5-1 with TRBJ1-5, with a tentative D call TRBD1 (6 bases). Germline assignment: CDR1 SGHRS and CDR2 YFSETQ. The CDR3 spans 15 residues. CDR3: CASSPDPGQNPPQHF. The DNA for the CDR3 is TGCGCCAGCAGCCCGGATCCGGGACAAAATCCGCCCCAGCATTTT.

This clone has just one count. The chain couples TRBV7-9 to TRBJ1-4, with unresolved D. CDR3 size: 16 residues. From germline, CDR1 is SEHNR and CDR2 FQNEAQ (reference sequence). Trimming removed 4 bases at V and 7 bases at J, with 19 bases between. Written as DNA, the CDR3 is TGTGCCAGCAGCTCGGGTTTGGCGGGGATTAGTGAAAAACTGTTTTTT. It translates to CASSSGLAGISEKLFF. Looking up the rest from reference TRBV7-9 and TRBJ1-4 gives the full variable domain: DTGVSQNPRHKITKRGQNVTFRCDPISEHNRLYWYRQTLGQGPEFLTYFQNEAQLEKSRLLSDRFSAERPKGSFSTLEIQRTEQGDSAMYLCASSSGLAGISEKLFFGSGTQLSVL.

This clone was counted once. The chain couples TRBV29-1 to TRBJ2-7, with 7 positions matching TRBD1. Germline CDR1 and CDR2: SQVTM and ANQGSEA. The CDR3 is made up of 11 amino acids. The trim removed 7 bases at V and 11 bases at J, leaving 11 bases unmatched. This chain's CDR3 is CSAGTEQRKYF. For the CDR3, the DNA is TGCAGCGCCGGGACAGAGCAAAGAAAGTACTTC.

This chain connects TRBV11-2 to TRBJ2-5; D perhaps matches TRBD2 (5 bases). V lost 1 base, J lost 5 bases, and 26 bases lay in between. CDR3 length: 19 amino acids. CDR1 and CDR2 (germline): SGHAT, FQNNGV. The CDR3 spells CASSLVGALRTGSGETQYF. The CDR3 bases are TGTGCCAGCAGCTTAGTCGGAGCACTCCGGACGGGGAGCGGCGAGACCCAGTACTTC.

The chain carries TRBV6-6 and TRBJ2-7; D unclear. There are 15 residues in the CDR3. V was trimmed by 2 bases and J by 3 bases, leaving 14 bases between them. CDR1 and CDR2 (germline): MNHNY, SVGAGI (reference sequence). The CDR3 here is CASSYRPGSFYEQYF. As DNA, the CDR3 is TGTGCCAGCAGTTACCGACCGGGCAGCTTCTACGAGCAGTACTTC.

In the case of this clone: The same CDR3 also results from other DNA sequences found in this sample. The chain is built from TRBV5-1 and TRBJ2-4, with D perhaps matching TRBD2 (6 bases). Germline values: CDR1 SGHRS, CDR2 YFSETQ. This CDR3 contains 14 residues. The V end was cut by 5 bases, the J end by 0 bases, with 9 bases between. CDR3 sequence reads: CASSSGLAKNIQYF. For the CDR3, the DNA is TGCGCCAGCAGTAGCGGACTAGCCAAAAACATTCAGTACTTC.

The chain recombines TRBV28 with TRBJ2-1; D gene unclear. CDR3 size: 15 residues. Trimming took 5 bases from V and 5 from J, leaving 16 bases between them. Germline lookup yields CDR1 MDHEN and CDR2 SYDVKM. CDR3 region: CASSPAPSYNNEQFF. In DNA, the CDR3 is TGTGCCAGCAGTCCGGCGCCTTCTTACAACAATGAGCAGTTCTTC.

The V and J genes are TRBV5-8 and TRBJ2-7; D is unclear. V was clipped by 2 bases and J by 0 bases, with 15 bases between them. CDR1 is SGHTS and CDR2 is YDEGEE in the germline V gene. This CDR3 spans 16 amino acids. The CDR3, as DNA: TGTGCCAGCAGCTTATTCTCCTTTCGGCTCTCCTACGAGCAGTACTTC. Amino acid sequence: CASSLFSFRLSYEQYF.

The chain employs TRBV5-1 and TRBJ2-1; D assignment may be TRBD1 or TRBD2 (6 bases each). The CDR3 loop spans 16 amino acids. Germline CDR1 is SGHRS and CDR2 is YFSETQ. The V end was cut by 2 bases, the J end by 6 bases, with 18 bases between. The CDR3 protein is CASSFLVGGRANEQFF. The DNA of the CDR3 is TGCGCCAGCAGCTTCTTGGTGGGGGGCAGGGCCAATGAGCAGTTCTTC.

To note about this clone: Other DNA sequences in the same sample also yield this CDR3. The chain couples TRBV7-9 to TRBJ1-2; D gene ambiguous. V was pared by 5 bases and J by 1 base, with 11 bases between. This CDR3 contains 14 residues. Germline CDR1 and CDR2: SEHNR and FQNEAQ (reference sequence). In DNA form, the CDR3 reads TGTGCCAGCAGCCCCTTGGGAGGTAACTATGGCTACACCTTC. Amino acid sequence: CASSPLGGNYGYTF.

This chain links TRBV30 with TRBJ2-1, with 8 positions matching TRBD2. Germline V gene data show CDR1 as GTSNPN and CDR2 as SVGIG (reference sequence). The CDR3 contains 14 residues. The trim removed 1 base at V and 6 bases at J, leaving 5 bases unmatched. The DNA of the CDR3 is TGTGCCTGGAGTGCTGGACTAGCTTCCAATGAGCAGTTCTTC. It specifies CAWSAGLASNEQFF.

V and J are TRBV19 and TRBJ2-7; D could derive from TRBD1 or TRBD2 (5 bases each). Germline V lookup: CDR1 LNHDA, CDR2 SQIVND (reference sequence). This CDR3 comprises 14 residues. The V end was cut by 3 bases, the J end by 2 bases, with 11 bases between. CDR3 in amino acids: CASSMNGATYEQYF. In DNA, the CDR3 is TGTGCCAGTAGTATGAACGGGGCGACCTACGAGCAGTACTTC.

The rearrangement uses TRBV2 and TRBJ2-3, with a tentative D call TRBD2 (5 bases). Trimming left V 2 bases short and J 5 bases short, with 14 bases between. In germline, CDR1 is SNHLY, CDR2 FYNNEI. The CDR3 runs to 15 residues. CDR3 nucleotide sequence: TGTGCCAGCAGTGAAAAAGGACTGTACCAAGATACGCAGTATTTT. Protein product: CASSEKGLYQDTQYF.

This clone appeared once. The chain uses TRBV5-1 and TRBJ1-4; 7 bases are shared with TRBD1. Germline V CDR1 and CDR2: SGHRS, YFSETQ. Trimming cost V 2 bases and J 2 bases; bases outside gene matches: 3. The CDR3 contains 15 residues. The CDR3 here is CASSFKGATNEKLFF. CDR3 sequence (DNA): TGCGCCAGCAGCTTTAAGGGGGCCACTAATGAAAAACTGTTTTTT. The full variable domain, rest sourced from reference TRBV5-1 and TRBJ1-4, is KAGVTQTPRYLIKTRGQQVTLSCSPISGHRSVSWYQQTPGQGLQFLFEYFSETQRNKGNFPGRFSGRQFSNSRSEMNVSTLELGDSALYLCASSFKGATNEKLFFGSGTQLSVL.

The CDR3 sequence: CSVDSGPAGGNTIYF. The CDR3 nucleotides read TGCAGCGTTGACTCCGGACCTGCCGGCGGAAACACCATATATTTT. This chain connects TRBV29-1 to TRBJ1-3; D remains ambiguous. The CDR3 sequence is 15 residues long. V shed 3 bases and J shed 4 bases, with 16 bases lying between them. CDR1 is SQVTM and CDR2 is ANQGSEA in the germline V gene. Drawing the rest from reference TRBV29-1 and TRBJ1-3, the complete variable domain is SAVISQKPSRDICQRGTSLTIQCQVDSQVTMMFWYRQQPGQSLTLIATANQGSEATYESGFVIDKFPISRPNLTFSTLTVSNMSPEDSSIYLCSVDSGPAGGNTIYFGEGSWLTVV.

V gene TRBV5-6 combines with J gene TRBJ2-7, with 9 nucleotides matching TRBD1. Losses at the gene ends were 4 bases for V and 6 bases for J; bases not matched to a gene: 8. The germline gives CDR1 SGHDT, CDR2 YYEEEE. The CDR3 has 14 amino acids. CDR3 sequence (DNA): TGTGCCAGCAGCCAAGGGACAGGGCTGGGCGAGCAGTACTTC. This gives the protein CASSQGTGLGEQYF.

This chain uses TRBV27 with TRBJ1-5; TRBD1 agrees at 7 bases. V was clipped by 5 bases and J by 4 bases; unmatched bases: 5. CDR3 length: 14 amino acids. Germline V gene data show CDR1 as MNHEY and CDR2 as SMNVEV (reference sequence). In DNA, the CDR3 is TGTGCCAGCAGTACCCGACAGGGAAATCAGCCCCAGCATTTT. Residues: CASSTRQGNQPQHF.

The rearrangement links TRBV19 to TRBJ2-5; D could derive from TRBD1 or TRBD2 (5 bases each). Germline-derived CDR1 and CDR2 are LNHDA and SQIVND (reference sequence). This CDR3 region has 12 residues. V was cut by 8 bases and J by 5 bases, with 12 bases left in between. CDR3 in amino acids: CASGGDLETQYF. As DNA, the CDR3 is TGTGCCAGTGGGGGAGACCTGGAGACCCAGTACTTC.

CDR3 amino acids: CASSEDQPGTGELFF. CDR3 coding DNA: TGTGCCAGCAGCGAGGACCAGCCGGGGACCGGGGAGCTGTTTTTT. J is TRBJ2-2 and V is TRBV9; TRBD2 might be the D (5 bases). Trimming left V 3 bases short and J 5 bases short, with 14 bases between. The germline V gene has CDR1 SGDLS and CDR2 YYNGEE. The CDR3 contains 15 residues.

J is TRBJ2-7 and V is TRBV28, with TRBD1 as a possible D gene (5 bases). The CDR3 sequence is 13 residues long. Trimming stripped 7 bases from V and 5 bases from J, with 15 bases between. Per germline, CDR1 MDHEN and CDR2 SYDVKM. The CDR3 sequence is CASNQLGLDEQYF. CDR3 nucleotide sequence: TGTGCCAGCAACCAGCTGGGGCTGGACGAGCAGTACTTC.